The present T cell receptor (beta chain) was sequenced within a study of blood T cells in healthy people across ages. The V segment lost 7 bases and the J segment 5 bases; nucleotides outside the gene matches: 5. This CDR3 has 13 amino acids. CDR1 and CDR2 from the germline V gene are SGDLS and YYNGEE. With a J-beta primer mix and a sample-barcoded 5' primer, a second PCR ran about 7 to 12 cycles. TCRdb passed the 5' RACE reads through MiXCR, listing each CDR3 protein once. The sample contains more than 600,000 distinct CDR3 sequences, 20% to 25% of which appear only once. These sequences were also reported in another study, on T cells of mothers and their children.

This receptor was identified in a boy aged 5-17 years in good health. The chain employs TRBV9 and TRBJ2-1, with TRBD2 matching over 8 bases. The sample comprised blood. CDR3 bases: TGTGCCAGCCAGACGGGGGGGAACAATGAGCAGTTCTTC. Translating gives CASQTGGNNEQFF.